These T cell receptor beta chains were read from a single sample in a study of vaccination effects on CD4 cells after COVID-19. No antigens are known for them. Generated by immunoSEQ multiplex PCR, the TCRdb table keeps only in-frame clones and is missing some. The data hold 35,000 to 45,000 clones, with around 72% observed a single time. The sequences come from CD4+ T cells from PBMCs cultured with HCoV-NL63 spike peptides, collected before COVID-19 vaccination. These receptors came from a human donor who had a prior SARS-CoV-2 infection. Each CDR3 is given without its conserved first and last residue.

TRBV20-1 SARDDRAIY
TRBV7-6 ASSHRTSGAKETQY
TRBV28 ASSQTGQPQH
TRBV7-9 ASSLAGGLSGNTIY
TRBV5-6 ASRSTGTDTQY
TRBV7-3 ASSSSGSYTGELF
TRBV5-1 ASRGGVPLEQY
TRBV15 ATSRVSGSGYNEQF
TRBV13 ASRQSGRRYEQY
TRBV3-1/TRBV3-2 ASSQFLGSSYF
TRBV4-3 ASSQTGVDTDTQY
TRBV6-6 ASSFRPGNSNQPQH
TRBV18 ASSPPGREGEQF
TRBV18 ASSPVGLRGYGYT
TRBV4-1 ASSQETMQLRHNEQF
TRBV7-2 ASSLEEDTQY
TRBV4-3 ASSQAPTGQDGELF
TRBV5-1 ASSFIGGSQETQY
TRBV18 ASSPLNGSPLH
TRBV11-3 ASSRGINEAF
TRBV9 ASNRLAEPGDTGELF
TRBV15 ATRARDRGTDTQY
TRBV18 ASSPAGERQY
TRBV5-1 ASSLGDRTYEQY
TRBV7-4 ASSLVNSGRAAGELF
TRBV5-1 ASSADGQGGYT
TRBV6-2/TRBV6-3 ASSLRWNEQY
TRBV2 ASSEWENTEAF
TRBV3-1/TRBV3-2 ASSNRREGKNIQY
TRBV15 ATSVGGPTDTQY
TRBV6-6 ATGRGAPGAEAF
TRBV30 AWSGQQPANYGYT
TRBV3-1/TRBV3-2 ASSKPGQGIYEQY
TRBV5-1 ASSLGRLNSPLH
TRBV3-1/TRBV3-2 ASSQELYEQY
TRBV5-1 ASSLGTSGGTDTQY
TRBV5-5 ASSFQERLWGEAF
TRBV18 ASSPPSTDTQY
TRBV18 ASSPNLQKGGEKLF
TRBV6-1 ASSWEGYEF